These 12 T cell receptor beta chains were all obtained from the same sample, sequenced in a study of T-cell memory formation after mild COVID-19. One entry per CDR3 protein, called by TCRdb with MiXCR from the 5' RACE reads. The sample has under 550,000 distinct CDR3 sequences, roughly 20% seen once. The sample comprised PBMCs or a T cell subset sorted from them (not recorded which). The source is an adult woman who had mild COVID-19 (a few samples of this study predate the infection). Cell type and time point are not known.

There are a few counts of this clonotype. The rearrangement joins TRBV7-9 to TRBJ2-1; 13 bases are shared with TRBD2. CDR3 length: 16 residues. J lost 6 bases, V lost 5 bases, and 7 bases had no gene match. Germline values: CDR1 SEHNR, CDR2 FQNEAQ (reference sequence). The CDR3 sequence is CASSARTSGSINEQFF. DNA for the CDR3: TGTGCCAGCAGCGCCCGGACTAGCGGGAGTATCAATGAGCAGTTCTTC.

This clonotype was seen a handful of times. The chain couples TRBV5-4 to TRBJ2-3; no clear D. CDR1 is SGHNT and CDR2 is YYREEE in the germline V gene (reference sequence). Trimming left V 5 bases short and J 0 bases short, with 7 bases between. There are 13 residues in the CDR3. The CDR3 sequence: CASSGVSTDTQYF. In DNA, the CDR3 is TGTGCCAGCAGTGGGGTTAGCACAGATACGCAGTATTTT.

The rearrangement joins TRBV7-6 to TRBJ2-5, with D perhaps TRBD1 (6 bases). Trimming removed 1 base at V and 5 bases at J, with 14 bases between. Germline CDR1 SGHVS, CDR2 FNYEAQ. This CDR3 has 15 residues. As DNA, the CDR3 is TGTGCCAGCAGCTTAGTGGGCAGGGGAGAGGAGACCCAGTACTTC. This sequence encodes CASSLVGRGEETQYF.

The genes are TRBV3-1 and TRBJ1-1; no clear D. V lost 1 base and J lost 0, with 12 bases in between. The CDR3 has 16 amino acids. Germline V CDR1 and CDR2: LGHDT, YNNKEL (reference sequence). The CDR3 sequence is CASSQVAAGMNTEAFF. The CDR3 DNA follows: TGTGCCAGCAGCCAAGTTGCGGCAGGAATGAACACTGAAGCTTTCTTT.

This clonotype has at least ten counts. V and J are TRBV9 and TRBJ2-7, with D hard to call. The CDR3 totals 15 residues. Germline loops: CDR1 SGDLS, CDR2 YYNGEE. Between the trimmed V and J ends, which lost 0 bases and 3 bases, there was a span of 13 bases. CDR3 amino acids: CASSVGTLDGYEQYF. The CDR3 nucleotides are TGTGCCAGCAGCGTAGGGACCCTCGACGGCTACGAGCAGTACTTC.

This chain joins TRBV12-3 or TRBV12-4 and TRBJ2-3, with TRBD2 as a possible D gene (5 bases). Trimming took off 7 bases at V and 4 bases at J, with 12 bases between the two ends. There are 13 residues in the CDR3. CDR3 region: CASNEGTADTQYF. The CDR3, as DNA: TGTGCCAGCAACGAGGGCACGGCAGATACGCAGTATTTT.

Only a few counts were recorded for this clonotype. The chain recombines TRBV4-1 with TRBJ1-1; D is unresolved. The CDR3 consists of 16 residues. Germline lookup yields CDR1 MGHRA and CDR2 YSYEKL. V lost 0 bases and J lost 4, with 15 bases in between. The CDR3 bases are TGCGCCAGCAGCCAAGAATTAGGGAACCTGTTCACTGAAGCTTTCTTT. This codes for CASSQELGNLFTEAFF.

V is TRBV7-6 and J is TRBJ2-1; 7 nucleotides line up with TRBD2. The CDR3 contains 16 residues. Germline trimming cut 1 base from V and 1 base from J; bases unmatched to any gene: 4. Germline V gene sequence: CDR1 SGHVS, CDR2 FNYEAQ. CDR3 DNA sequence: TGTGCCAGCAGCTTAGGGGGGGGAAGATCCTACAATGAGCAGTTCTTC. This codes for CASSLGGGRSYNEQFF.

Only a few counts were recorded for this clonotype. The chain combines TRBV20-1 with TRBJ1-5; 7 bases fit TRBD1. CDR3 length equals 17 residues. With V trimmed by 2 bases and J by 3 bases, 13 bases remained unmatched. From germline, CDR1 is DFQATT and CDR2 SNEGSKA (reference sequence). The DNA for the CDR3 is TGCAGTGCTAGATTACACCTGCCTGGACAGGCCAATCAGCCCCAGCATTTT. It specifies CSARLHLPGQANQPQHF.

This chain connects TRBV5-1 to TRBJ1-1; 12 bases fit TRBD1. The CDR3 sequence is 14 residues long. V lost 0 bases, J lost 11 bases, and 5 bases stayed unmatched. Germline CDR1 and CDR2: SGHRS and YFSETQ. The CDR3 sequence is CASSLEGTGGWAFF. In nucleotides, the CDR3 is TGCGCCAGCAGCTTGGAGGGGACAGGGGGCTGGGCTTTCTTT.

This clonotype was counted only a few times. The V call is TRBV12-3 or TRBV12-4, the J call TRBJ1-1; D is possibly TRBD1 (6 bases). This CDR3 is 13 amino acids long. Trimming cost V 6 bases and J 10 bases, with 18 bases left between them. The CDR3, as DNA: TGTGCCAGCAGCCTGGGACGAGGGGGGACAGCTTTCTTT. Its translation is CASSLGRGGTAFF.

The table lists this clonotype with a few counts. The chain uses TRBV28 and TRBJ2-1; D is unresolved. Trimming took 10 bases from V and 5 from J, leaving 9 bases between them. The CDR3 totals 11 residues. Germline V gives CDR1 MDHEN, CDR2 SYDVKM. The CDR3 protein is CATLGNNEQFF. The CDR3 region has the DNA TGTGCCACCCTGGGTAACAATGAGCAGTTCTTC.